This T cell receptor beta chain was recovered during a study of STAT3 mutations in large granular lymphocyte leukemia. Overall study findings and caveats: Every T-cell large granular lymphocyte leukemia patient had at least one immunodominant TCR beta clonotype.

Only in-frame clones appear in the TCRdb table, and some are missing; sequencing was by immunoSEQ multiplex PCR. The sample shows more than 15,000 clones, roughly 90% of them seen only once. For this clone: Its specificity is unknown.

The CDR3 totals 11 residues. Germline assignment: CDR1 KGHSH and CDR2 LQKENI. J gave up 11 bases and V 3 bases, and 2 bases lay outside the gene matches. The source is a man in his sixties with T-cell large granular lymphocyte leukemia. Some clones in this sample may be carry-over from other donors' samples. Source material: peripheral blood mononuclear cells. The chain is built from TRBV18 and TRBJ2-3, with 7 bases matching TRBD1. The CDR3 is CASSPQGEQYF. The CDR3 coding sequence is TGTGCCAGCTCACCTCAGGGGGAGCAGTATTTT.